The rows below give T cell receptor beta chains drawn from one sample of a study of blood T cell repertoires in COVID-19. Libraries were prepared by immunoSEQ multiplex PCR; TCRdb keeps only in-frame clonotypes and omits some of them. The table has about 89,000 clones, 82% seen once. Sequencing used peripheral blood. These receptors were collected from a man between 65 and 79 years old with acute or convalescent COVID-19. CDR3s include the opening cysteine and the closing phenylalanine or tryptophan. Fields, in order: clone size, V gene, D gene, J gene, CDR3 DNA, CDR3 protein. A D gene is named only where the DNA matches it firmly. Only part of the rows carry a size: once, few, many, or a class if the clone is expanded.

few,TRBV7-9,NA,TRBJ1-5,TGTGCCAGCAGCTCCGCAGAAGAGCCCCAGCATTTT,CASSSAEEPQHF
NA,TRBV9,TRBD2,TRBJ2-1,TGTGCCAGCAGCGTAGGACTAGCGGTGGGTTATGAGCAGTTCTTC,CASSVGLAVGYEQFF
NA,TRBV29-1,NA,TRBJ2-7,TGCAGCGTTGAGCTAGCCGGCTCCGAGCAGTACTTC,CSVELAGSEQYF
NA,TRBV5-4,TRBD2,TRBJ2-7,TGTGCCAGCAGCTTGTACACGGGAGGGCCGCCTTCTGACGAGCAGTACTTC,CASSLYTGGPPSDEQYF
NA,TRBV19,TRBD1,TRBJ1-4,TGTGCCAGTAGTACACCAAACAGGGGGCTAACTAATGAAAAACTGTTTTTT,CASSTPNRGLTNEKLFF
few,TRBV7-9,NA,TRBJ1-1,TGTGCCAGCAGCTTGGGGACACTGAACACTGAAGCTTTCTTT,CASSLGTLNTEAFF
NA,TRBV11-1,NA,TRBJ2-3,TGTGCCAGCAGCTCCCCCCAGCGGAGACACACAGATACGCAGTATTTT,CASSSPQRRHTDTQYF
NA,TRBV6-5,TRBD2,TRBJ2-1,TGTGCCAGCAATCCGTCTAGCGGGATATACAATGAGCAGTTCTTC,CASNPSSGIYNEQFF
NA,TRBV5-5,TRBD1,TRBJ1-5,TGTGCCAGCAGCCTCGCGGACAGGGCCCATCAGCCCCAGCATTTT,CASSLADRAHQPQHF
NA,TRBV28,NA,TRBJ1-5,TGTGCCAGCAGCCCCAATTGGGGCAGGGGAGTAATGCCCCAGCATTTT,CASSPNWGRGVMPQHF
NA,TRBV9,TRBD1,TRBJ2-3,TGTGCCAGCAGCCCCAGACAGGGGGGCGATGCCACAGATACGCAGTATTTT,CASSPRQGGDATDTQYF
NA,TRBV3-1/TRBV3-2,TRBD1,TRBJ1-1,TGTGCCAGCAGCCAAGAAAAGATACAGGGGGTCCGAGCTTTCTTT,CASSQEKIQGVRAFF
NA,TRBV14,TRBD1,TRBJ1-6,TGTGCCAGCAGCCCCGGGACAGGGCGTTATAATTCACCCCTCCACTTT,CASSPGTGRYNSPLHF
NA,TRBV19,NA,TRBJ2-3,TGTGCCAGTAGTATTCGGGGTCTGGGCACAGATACGCAGTATTTT,CASSIRGLGTDTQYF
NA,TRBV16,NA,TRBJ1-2,TGTGCCAGCAGCCCCCCGGGCGGGCCGCCTGAATATGGCTACACCTTC,CASSPPGGPPEYGYTF
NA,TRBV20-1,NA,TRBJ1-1,TGCAGTGCTTTACAGGGTCCTGAAGCTTTCTTT,CSALQGPEAFF
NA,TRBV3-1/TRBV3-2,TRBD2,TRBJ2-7,TGTGCCAGCAGCCAAGATTTAGCGGGAGGGATCTCCTACGAGCAGTACTTC,CASSQDLAGGISYEQYF
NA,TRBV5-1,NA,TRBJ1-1,TGCGCCAGCAGCGTGGGAGGGAGCACTGAAGCTTTCTTT,CASSVGGSTEAFF
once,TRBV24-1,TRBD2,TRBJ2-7,TGTGCCACCAGTGACGGGACTAGCGGGAGCGGGCACGAGCAGTACTTC,CATSDGTSGSGHEQYF
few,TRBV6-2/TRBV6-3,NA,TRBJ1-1,TGTGCCAGCAGCCCATGGGGGGTCACCTCTGAAGCTTTCTTT,CASSPWGVTSEAFF
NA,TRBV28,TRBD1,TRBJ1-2,TGTGCCAGCAGTTTCGGGACAGCTTATGGCTACACCTTC,CASSFGTAYGYTF
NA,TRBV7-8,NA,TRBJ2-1,TGTGCCAGCAGCCTTCAACCAAGACTAGAAACTTACAATGAGCAGTTCTTC,CASSLQPRLETYNEQFF
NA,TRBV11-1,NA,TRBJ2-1,TGTGCCAGCAGCCAGAACAATGAGCAGTTCTTC,CASSQNNEQFF
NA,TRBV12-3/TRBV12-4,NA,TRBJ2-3,TGTGCCAGCAGTGCGGATGATTTT,CASSADDF
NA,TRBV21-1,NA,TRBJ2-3,TGTGCCAGCAGCAAATTAGGGACAGGGGGCAAGACAGATACGCAGTATTTT,CASSKLGTGGKTDTQYF
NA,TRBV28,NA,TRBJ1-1,TGTGCCAGCGATACCACGGGGTTAAACACTGAAGCTTTCTTT,CASDTTGLNTEAFF
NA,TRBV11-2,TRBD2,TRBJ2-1,TGTGCCAGCAGCTTAGGGGTAGCGGGAGTCAATGAGCAGTTCTTC,CASSLGVAGVNEQFF
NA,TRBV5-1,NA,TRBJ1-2,TGCGCCAGCACGATGGGGGCTGAGGGCTATGGCTACACCTTC,CASTMGAEGYGYTF
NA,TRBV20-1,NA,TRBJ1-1,TGCAGCCTCCGGCGGGACACTGAAGCTTTCTTT,CSLRRDTEAFF
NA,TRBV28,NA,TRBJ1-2,TGTGCCAGCAGTTTATCCGAGCAACGTACCTATGGCTACACCTTC,CASSLSEQRTYGYTF
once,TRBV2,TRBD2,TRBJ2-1,TGTGCCAGCAGTAAGTTGCGGGAGGGTGGTGAGCAGTTCTTC,CASSKLREGGEQFF
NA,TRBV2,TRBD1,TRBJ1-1,TGTGCCAGCAGCGGACAGGGCAACACTGAAGCTTTCTTT,CASSGQGNTEAFF
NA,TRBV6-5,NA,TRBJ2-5,TGTGCCAGCAGCATAAGAGGGACTCAAGAGACCCAGTACTTC,CASSIRGTQETQYF
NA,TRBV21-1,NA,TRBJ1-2,TGTGCCAGCACCCCCCGAGGAGGAAACTATGGCTACACCTTC,CASTPRGGNYGYTF
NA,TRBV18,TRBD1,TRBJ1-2,TGTGCCAGCACGACCAACACAGGGGAACACTATGGCTACACCTTC,CASTTNTGEHYGYTF
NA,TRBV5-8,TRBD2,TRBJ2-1,TGTGCCAGCAGCCCTAAGGTGGTCGGACTAGCGGGAAAAAACTACAATGAGCAGTTCTTC,CASSPKVVGLAGKNYNEQFF
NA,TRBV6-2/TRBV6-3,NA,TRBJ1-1,TGTGCCAGCAGTTACTTCCTGGGGGGGCCGGGCTCTGAAGCTTTCTTT,CASSYFLGGPGSEAFF
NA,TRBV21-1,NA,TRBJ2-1,TGTGCCAGCAGCCTTTCCGGGACTAGCTACAATGAGCAGTTCTTC,CASSLSGTSYNEQFF
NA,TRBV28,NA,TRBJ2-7,TGTGCCAGCAGTCCCCCCCCCGGGATGGCCTACGAGCAGTACTTC,CASSPPPGMAYEQYF
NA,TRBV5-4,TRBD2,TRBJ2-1,TGTGCCAGCAGCCCGACTAGCGGGGGGGCAAGGGAGCAGTTCTTC,CASSPTSGGAREQFF
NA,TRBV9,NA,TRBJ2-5,TGTGCCAGCAGCCCGAGATTATTTCAAGAGACCCAGTACTTC,CASSPRLFQETQYF
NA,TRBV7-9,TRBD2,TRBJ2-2,TGTGCCAGCAGCTTAATTGTTGGTTGGACTAGCAGAAACACCGGGGAGCTGTTTTTT,CASSLIVGWTSRNTGELFF
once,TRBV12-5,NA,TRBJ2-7,TGTGCTAGTGGCCAAGACCAGGGGAAGGAATTGAGGGACCACTCCTACGAGCAGTACTTC,CASGQDQGKELRDHSYEQYF
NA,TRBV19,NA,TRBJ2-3,TGTGCCAGTAGTCCCGGACAAAGCACAGATACGCAGTATTTT,CASSPGQSTDTQYF
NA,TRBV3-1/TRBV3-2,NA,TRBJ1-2,TGTGCCAGCAGCCAAGATCTATGGACTCCGATAAACTATGGCTACACCTTC,CASSQDLWTPINYGYTF
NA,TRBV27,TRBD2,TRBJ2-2,TGTGCCAGCAGGACTAGCGGCCCCACCGGGGAGCTGTTTTTT,CASRTSGPTGELFF
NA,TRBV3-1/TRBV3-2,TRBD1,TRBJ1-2,TGTGCCAGCAGACGACAGGGGAATAACTATGGCTACACCTTC,CASRRQGNNYGYTF
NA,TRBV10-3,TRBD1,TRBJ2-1,TGTGCCATCAGTGAAAGGTGGACAGGAAAAACGAACAATGAGCAGTTCTTC,CAISERWTGKTNNEQFF
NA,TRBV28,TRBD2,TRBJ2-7,TGTGCCAGCAGTTTACCGCTGGGAGCGGGAGGGCCCGGAATGATCTACGAGCAGTACTTC,CASSLPLGAGGPGMIYEQYF
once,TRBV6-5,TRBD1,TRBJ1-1,TGTGCCAGCAGTTACGCGGGACAGGGGCGGGGAACTGAAGCTTTCTTT,CASSYAGQGRGTEAFF
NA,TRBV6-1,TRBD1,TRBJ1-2,TGTGCCAGCAGTGAAGGACAGGGGGCTGGCTATGGCTACACCTTC,CASSEGQGAGYGYTF
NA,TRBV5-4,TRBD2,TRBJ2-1,TGTGCCAGCAGCCGCGGACTAGCAGGGCCCAATGAGCAGTTCTTC,CASSRGLAGPNEQFF
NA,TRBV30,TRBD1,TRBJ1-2,TGTGCCTGGAGTGTACTTGTGACAGGGGTAGGTGGCTACACCTTC,CAWSVLVTGVGGYTF
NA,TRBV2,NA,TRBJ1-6,TGTGCCAGCAGTGAGCAGTTGGGAGGGGCGAGAAACCACTTT,CASSEQLGGARNHF
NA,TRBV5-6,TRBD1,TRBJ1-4,TGTGCCAGCAGCTATAGGACAGGGACAACTAATGAAAAACTGTTTTTT,CASSYRTGTTNEKLFF
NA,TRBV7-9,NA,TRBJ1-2,TGTGCCAGCAGCTCACCCAGTTTGAGCGCCGGCTACACCTTC,CASSSPSLSAGYTF
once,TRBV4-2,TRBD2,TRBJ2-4,TGTGCCAGCAGCCAGTTGGGGAGGGATAGGGACATTCAGTACTTC,CASSQLGRDRDIQYF
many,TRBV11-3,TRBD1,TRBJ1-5,TGTGCCAGCAGCTTGGGACAGAACTTAAATCAGCCCCAGCATTTT,CASSLGQNLNQPQHF
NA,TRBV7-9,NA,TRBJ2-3,TGTGCCAGCAGCTCGAGTGCAGATACGCAGTATTTT,CASSSSADTQYF